The 11 T cell receptor beta chains listed next were all sequenced from one sample in a study of yellow fever vaccine responses in identical twins. One entry per CDR3 protein results from TCRdb running MiXCR on the RT-PCR reads. Among about 4,200 distinct CDR3 sequences, about 85% were seen once, and the ten largest hold 2.9%. Sequences were derived from T cells from blood (PBMCs), unsorted or a sorted subset (not recorded which), sampled before or after yellow fever vaccination (not recorded which). The receptors derive from a woman aged 18-35 years who received the yellow fever vaccine.

The rearrangement joins TRBV14 to TRBJ2-1; D call uncertain. Trimming took 8 bases from V and 7 from J, leaving 6 bases between them. Germline V gives CDR1 SGHDN, CDR2 FVKESK. The CDR3 is 10 amino acids. The CDR3: CASGVNEQFF. For the CDR3, the DNA is TGTGCCAGCGGGGTAAATGAGCAGTTCTTC.

This clonotype has a handful of counts. The chain is built from TRBV10-3 and TRBJ1-1, with D possibly matching TRBD1 (5 bases). This CDR3 has 12 amino acids. V dropped 6 bases and J dropped 4 bases, with 9 bases sitting between them. CDR1 and CDR2 from the germline V gene are ENHRY and SYGVKD. The CDR3 is CAIRAGVTEAFF. CDR3 in DNA: TGTGCCATCAGGGCGGGGGTCACTGAAGCTTTCTTT.

The J gene is TRBJ1-2, the V gene TRBV29-1; D is ambiguous. In germline, CDR1 is SQVTM, CDR2 ANQGSEA. There are 11 residues in the CDR3. The V end lost 2 bases, the J end lost 8 bases, and 9 bases lay between the germline ends. The DNA of the CDR3 is TGCAGCGTTGAATCGGGGTTGGGCTACACCTTC. Its translation: CSVESGLGYTF.

The chain carries TRBV28 and TRBJ2-1; D unclear. Looked up from germline, CDR1 is MDHEN and CDR2 is SYDVKM. The V gene lost 4 bases and the J gene lost 9 bases, with 7 bases spanning the gap. The CDR3 is 11 amino acids. The CDR3 nucleotides read TGTGCCAGCAGTTCTCCCTCTGAGCAGTTCTTC. It specifies CASSSPSEQFF.

This chain uses TRBV2 with TRBJ1-5; D gene unclear. V lost 5 bases to trimming and J lost 0 bases, with 11 bases between them. The germline CDR1 and CDR2 sequences are SNHLY and FYNNEI. CDR3 size: 15 residues. CDR3 sequence: CASSPGKLSNQPQHF. In nucleotides, the CDR3 is TGTGCCAGCAGTCCTGGGAAACTTAGCAATCAGCCCCAGCATTTT.

This chain joins TRBV13 and TRBJ2-3; 15 nucleotides match TRBD2. Germline-derived CDR1 and CDR2 are PRHDT and FYEKMQ (reference sequence). The length of the CDR3 is 15 residues. V trimming: 5 bases; J trimming: 6 bases; junction bases outside the gene matches: 3. Here the CDR3 reads CASSVGTSGGDTQYF. The DNA for the CDR3 is TGTGCCAGCAGCGTTGGGACTAGCGGGGGGGATACGCAGTATTTT. The full variable domain, completed using reference TRBV13 and TRBJ2-3, is AAGVIQSPRHLIKEKRETATLKCYPIPRHDTVYWYQQGPGQDPQFLISFYEKMQSDKGSIPDRFSAQQFSDYHSELNMSSLELGDSALYFCASSVGTSGGDTQYFGPGTRLTVL.

This clonotype was detected only once. This chain links TRBV29-1 with TRBJ2-1; D is unclear. Trimming stripped 0 bases from V and 3 bases from J, with 15 bases between. Germline assignment: CDR1 SQVTM and CDR2 ANQGSEA. CDR3 size: 16 residues. The chain's CDR3 is CSVEDLPVNRYNEQFF. In DNA, the CDR3 is TGCAGCGTTGAAGATCTACCAGTCAACCGCTACAATGAGCAGTTCTTC.

This clonotype was observed a few times. V gene TRBV6-1 combines with J gene TRBJ1-5, with TRBD1 identical over 7 bases. Germline lookup yields CDR1 MNHNS and CDR2 SASEGT. The J segment lost 7 bases and the V segment lost 3 bases, leaving 9 bases of the junction unmatched. The CDR3 is 15 residues long. CDR3 in amino acids: CASSEGKQGRQPQHF. In DNA, the CDR3 is TGTGCCAGCAGTGAGGGGAAACAGGGGAGGCAGCCCCAGCATTTT.

This clonotype was seen a single time. The chain uses TRBV11-2 and TRBJ2-7, with D perhaps being TRBD1 or TRBD2 (6 bases each). V shed 6 bases and J shed 2 bases, with 17 bases lying between them. The CDR3 length is 15 residues. CDR1 is SGHAT, CDR2 FQNNGV, per germline. The CDR3 DNA reads TGTGCCAGCAGTCGTATGGGGGGCGCAGCCTACGAGCAGTACTTC. It encodes CASSRMGGAAYEQYF.

The rearrangement uses TRBV2 and TRBJ2-7; D gene ambiguous. V was clipped by 0 bases and J by 3 bases, with 12 bases between them. The CDR3 consists of 15 residues. CDR1 and CDR2 (germline): SNHLY, FYNNEI. CDR3 coding DNA: TGTGCCAGCAGTGAAGCGGGGATTGAGATCTACGAGCAGTACTTC. Its translation: CASSEAGIEIYEQYF. The variable domain in full, with the rest retrieved from reference TRBV2 and TRBJ2-7, is EPEVTQTPSHQVTQMGQEVILRCVPISNHLYFYWYRQILGQKVEFLVSFYNNEISEKSEIFDDQFSVERPDGSNFTLKIRSTKLEDSAMYFCASSEAGIEIYEQYFGPGTRLTVT.

This sequence joins TRBV11-3 and TRBJ2-1; no definite D call. Trimming removed 3 bases at V and 9 bases at J, with 9 bases between. The germline CDR1 and CDR2 sequences are SGHNT and YENEEA. The CDR3 is 12 residues long. Written as DNA, the CDR3 is TGTGCCAGCAGCTTTGAGTTTGGTGAGCAGTTCTTC. It codes for CASSFEFGEQFF.